Relative to its sample, the clone carrying this T cell receptor (beta chain) is medium-sized. Its antigen is undetermined. The data were taken from a study of read filtering for tumor transcriptome and immune sequencing. At the level of the study: Patients were 17 male and approximately 14 female, mean age roughly 70 years, range roughly 45 to 85.

V shed 0 bases and J shed 4 bases, with 10 bases lying between them. This CDR3 region has 15 residues. Germline lookup yields CDR1 SGHTA and CDR2 FQGNSA. The study, taken as a whole, reports: Approximately 80% of IR-seq clonotypes had one read, totaling about 3.5% of reads; RNA-seq: about 69% and 49%. Correlation between methods rose after single-read clonotypes were removed.

This library used approximately 0.4 ug RNA and molecular barcoded adaptors spanning alpha/delta and beta/gamma chains. TCRdb reprocessed the reads with MiXCR, giving one entry per CDR3 protein. The sample shows roughly 25,000 distinct CDR3 sequences, around a fifth of them seen only once. This chain joins TRBV7-2 and TRBJ2-1; TRBD2 might be the D (6 bases). The origin of this receptor is a donor aged 40 or over with multiple myeloma. The sequenced sample consisted of a population of CD138-negative cells sorted from bone marrow. The CDR3 sequence is CASSLAASEYNEQFF. The DNA for the CDR3 is TGTGCCAGCAGCTTAGCGGCTAGCGAGTACAATGAGCAGTTCTTC.